The clone carrying this T cell receptor beta chain came up once. Its cognate antigen is unknown. Treatment in this sample: roughly 10-day PBMC culture with coronavirus spike peptide pools or control peptides (ViraFEST assay). An Oncomine TCR Beta short-read assay was used to sequence the DNA from cultured CD4+ T cells. TCRdb ran MiXCR on the PCR reads and lists one entry per CDR3 protein. The sample consists of about 8,000 distinct CDR3 sequences, about 50% of them appearing once. This CDR3 is 13 amino acids long. CDR1 is SGHVS, CDR2 FQNEAQ, per germline. J gave up 4 bases and V 5 bases, and 5 bases lay outside the gene matches. The data were obtained in a study of vaccination and CD4 T cells after COVID-19.

The clonotype comes from a human donor who had recovered from COVID-19. The rearrangement links TRBV7-8 to TRBJ2-7; 7 bases match TRBD2. What was sequenced was CD4+ T cells from blood, cultured in vitro. In nucleotides, the CDR3 is TGTGCCAGCAGCCCAGCGCGGGGGTACGAGCAGTACTTC. Its translation: CASSPARGYEQYF.